The text below deals with one TCR beta chain. The target antigen is unknown. The sample comes from a study of T cells after posttransplantation cyclophosphamide. Study findings and constraints: TRB overlap between skin or GI tissue T cells and blood was limited.

Cells defined as naive were viable CD3+CD4+ or CD3+CD8+ and CCR7+CD45RA+CD45RO-CD95-CD27+CD28+. Only in-frame clones appear in the TCRdb table, and some are missing; sequencing was by immunoSEQ multiplex PCR. The sample lists 30,000 or so clones; around nine tenths were seen once. Germline loops: CDR1 KGHSH, CDR2 LQKENI. The germline V and J ends were trimmed by 0 bases and 0 bases, with 12 bases remaining between them. CDR3 length: 16 amino acids. This receptor was obtained from a woman aged 60-75 years in good health, CMV-negative, and a related stem cell transplant donor. The rearrangement joins TRBV18 to TRBJ2-7, with a tentative D call TRBD1 (6 bases). Sequencing was performed on naive CD4+ T cells sorted from PBMCs. CDR3 protein: CASSPPRRGTSYEQYF. CDR3 nucleotide sequence: TGTGCCAGCTCACCACCGCGCAGGGGAACCTCCTACGAGCAGTACTTC.